This T cell receptor beta chain was profiled in a study of cytomegalovirus exposure and HLA in healthy donors. Generated by immunoSEQ multiplex PCR, the TCRdb table keeps only in-frame clones and is missing some. The sample contains tens of thousands of clones, about 89% of which appear only once. Germline V gene lookup returns CDR1 SGHTA and CDR2 FQGTGA. Trimming cost V 7 bases and J 5 bases; bases outside gene matches: 13. The CDR3 consists of 17 residues. Worth noting for this clone: Its target is not known.

Study-wide findings and caveats: The tendency of first-cohort TCR clusters to co-occur in the approximately 110 validation repertoires was the finding of a later analysis.

The chain has TRBV7-3 and TRBJ2-2; 10 bases are shared with TRBD2. The sample was PBMCs. This TCR came from a man aged 18 to 29 in good health and CMV-seronegative. This chain's CDR3 is CASNPGRVAGGTGELFF. The DNA of the CDR3 is TGTGCCAGCAACCCCGGGAGAGTAGCGGGAGGTACCGGGGAGCTGTTTTTT.